This T cell receptor (beta chain) was documented in a study of response to subunit inactivated influenza vaccine. Germline V lookup: CDR1 SGHTA, CDR2 FQGTGA. V dropped 2 bases and J dropped 2 bases, with 9 bases sitting between them. The CDR3 has 14 amino acids. From the RT-PCR reads, TCRdb called clonotypes with MiXCR, one entry per CDR3 protein. This table has approximately 500,000 distinct CDR3 sequences, approximately 22% appearing once. In its sample, this clonotype was seen many times. The data were also submitted as part of a second study, on T cells expressing NK-cell markers. That report adds: Production of TCR beta cDNA relied on 5'RACE template switching with UMIs.

V gene TRBV7-3 combines with J gene TRBJ2-5; no clear D gene. Sequencing used CD4+ T cells sorted from PBMCs, obtained 11 to 12 days after vaccination. This TCR was sampled from a man aged 50-60 years who received an inactivated influenza vaccine. The CDR3 region has the DNA TGTGCCAGCAGCTTATCCGCCACTCAAGAGACCCAGTACTTC. This codes for CASSLSATQETQYF.